The rows below give T cell receptor beta chains drawn from one sample of a study of beta chain features in type 1 diabetes. Sequenced by immunoSEQ multiplex PCR; TCRdb stores in-frame clones only, minus some. The sample lists around 310,000 clones; approximately 10% were seen once. Source material: naive CD4+ T cells from blood. The receptors derive from a woman in her 30s in good health. Both conserved end residues are part of each CDR3. A D gene is named only where the DNA matches it firmly. Not every row has a clone size; where given, it reads once, few, many or a size class.

>few|TRBD2|TRBJ2-2|TRBV15
TGTGCCACCAGCAGAGGTCTAGCGGAAAACACCGGGGAGCTGTTTTTT
CATSRGLAENTGELFF
>few|TRBD1|TRBJ2-3|TRBV11-2
TGTGCCAGCAGCTCGTTGGGGACAGGTGGGGTAGATACGCAGTATTTT
CASSSLGTGGVDTQYF
>few|TRBD2|TRBJ2-1|TRBV4-1
TGCGCCAGCAGCCAAGGGGCCCCTCAGCGCGGGAGCTCCTACAATGAGCAGTTCTTC
CASSQGAPQRGSSYNEQFF
>few|.|TRBJ2-3|TRBV15
TGTGCCACCAGCAGAGCTGTAGGGGCCACAGATACGCAGTATTTT
CATSRAVGATDTQYF
>few|.|TRBJ2-1|TRBV6-5
TGTGCCAGCAGTTACTCGGGTCGGGTAGGTGGGAATGAGCAGTTCTTC
CASSYSGRVGGNEQFF
>.|.|TRBJ2-7|TRBV28
TGTGCCAGCAGTTTAAGCACGGAGAGCTCCTACGAGCAGTACTTC
CASSLSTESSYEQYF
>.|.|TRBJ2-3|TRBV7-9
TGTGCCAGCAGCTTTCGGGGTAGCACAGATACGCAGTATTTT
CASSFRGSTDTQYF
>.|.|TRBJ2-5|TRBV25-1
TGTGCCAGCAGTGCCACGGGATACAAAAAAGAGACCCAGTACTTC
CASSATGYKKETQYF
>.|TRBD2|TRBJ2-7|TRBV9
TGTGCCAGCAGCGTAGGTGGACTAGCGGCCTCCTACGAGCAGTACTTC
CASSVGGLAASYEQYF
>.|.|TRBJ2-5|TRBV28
TGTGCCGTACAGGACAGTAAAGAGACCCAGTACTTC
CAVQDSKETQYF
>few|TRBD2|TRBJ2-7|TRBV13
TGTGCCAGCAGATCCAGCGGGAGAGGGAGTGAGCAGTACTTC
CASRSSGRGSEQYF
>.|.|TRBJ2-1|TRBV15
TGTGCCACCAGCAGATTAGCGGACGCCTACAATGAGCAGTTCTTC
CATSRLADAYNEQFF
>.|TRBD2|TRBJ2-5|TRBV6-6
TGTGCCAGCAGTCAGGGACTAGCGGGAGTGGAGACCCAGTACTTC
CASSQGLAGVETQYF
>.|.|TRBJ1-2|TRBV28
TGTGCCAGCACCGGGACCCCCGGGGAGGAGGGGGGCTACACCTTC
CASTGTPGEEGGYTF
>few|TRBD2|TRBJ2-7|TRBV7-2
TGTGCCAGCAGCTTAACGAAACTAGCGGGATTCACCTACGAGCAGTACTTC
CASSLTKLAGFTYEQYF
>.|.|TRBJ1-2|TRBV7-8
TGTGCCAGCAGCTTAGATGTCGGTGGGGCCAATCGCTACACCTTC
CASSLDVGGANRYTF
>.|.|TRBJ2-1|TRBV10-3
TGTGCCATCAGTGAGTCATGGAGTGAGCAGTTCTTC
CAISESWSEQFF
>.|TRBD1|TRBJ2-7|TRBV18
TGTGCCAGCTCACCGGACAGGACCACCTACGAGCAGTACTTC
CASSPDRTTYEQYF
>few|TRBD2|TRBJ2-1|TRBV5-1
TGCGCCAGCAGCTTCGGGACTAGCGGATACAATGAGCAGTTCTTC
CASSFGTSGYNEQFF
>few|TRBD1|TRBJ1-4|TRBV5-1
TGCGCCAGCAGCCCGGGGGACAGCTCGGGTGGTGAAAAACTGTTTTTT
CASSPGDSSGGEKLFF
>few|TRBD1|TRBJ2-7|TRBV4-3
TGCGCCAGCAGCCAAGATATCGGGACAGGGGGCGACGAGCAGTACTTC
CASSQDIGTGGDEQYF
>few|.|TRBJ2-1|TRBV18
TGTGCCAGCTCCAAATCAAACAATGAGCAGTTCTTC
CASSKSNNEQFF
>few|TRBD1|TRBJ2-7|TRBV5-1
TGCGCCAGCAGCCCGGGGGACAGGGATCGCCACGAGCAGTACTTC
CASSPGDRDRHEQYF
>.|.|TRBJ2-3|TRBV9
TGTGCCAGCAGCGTAGAAAGGGGCCCAGATACGCAGTATTTT
CASSVERGPDTQYF
>.|TRBD2|TRBJ2-1|TRBV28
TGTGCCAGCAGTCTCCTCTCTACGGGAGGCAATGAGCAGTTCTTC
CASSLLSTGGNEQFF
>.|.|TRBJ1-4|TRBV25-1
TGTGCCAGCAGTCTTACGCTCGTCGGTGGTCGAAAACTGTTTTTT
CASSLTLVGGRKLFF
>few|.|TRBJ2-1|TRBV25-1
TGTGCCAGCAGTGAGTTCAGGGGCCCGGAAAACAATGAGCAGTTCTTC
CASSEFRGPENNEQFF
>.|.|TRBJ1-2|TRBV27
TGTGCCAGCAGTTACAGTAGGAACTATGGCTACACCTTC
CASSYSRNYGYTF
>.|.|TRBJ1-2|TRBV11-2
TGTGCCAGCAGCCCGACGGGCAGGGCCCATGGCTACACCTTC
CASSPTGRAHGYTF
>few|.|TRBJ2-2|TRBV5-4
TGTGCCAGCAGCTCCCCAGGAGGGACGAACACCGGGGAGCTGTTTTTT
CASSSPGGTNTGELFF
>few|.|TRBJ2-7|TRBV9
TGTGCCAGCAGCTCCGGACCGGGGAGCTCCTACGAGCAGTACTTC
CASSSGPGSSYEQYF
>.|.|TRBJ2-7|TRBV2
TGTGCCAGCAGTCCCGAGGAGGGCTACGAGCAGTACTTC
CASSPEEGYEQYF
>few|TRBD2|TRBJ2-5|TRBV10-3
TGTGCCATCAACCCTAGCGGGACCCAAGAGACCCAGTACTTC
CAINPSGTQETQYF
>.|.|TRBJ1-1|TRBV9
TGTGCCAGCAGCGTAGGAGCTACGAACACTGAAGCTTTCTTT
CASSVGATNTEAFF
>.|.|TRBJ1-1|TRBV18
TGTGCCAGCTCACCAGGAGCTACTGAAGCTTTCTTT
CASSPGATEAFF
>few|TRBD2|TRBJ2-1|TRBV7-3
TGTGCCAGCAGCCCCGGGAGGGAGGACAATGAGCAGTTCTTC
CASSPGREDNEQFF
>few|.|TRBJ1-2|TRBV20-1
TGCAGTGCTTCCGGGGGATATGGCTACACCTTC
CSASGGYGYTF
>few|.|TRBJ1-2|TRBV18
TGTGCCAGCTCCCCGGGTGGTAACTATGGCTACACCTTC
CASSPGGNYGYTF
>few|.|TRBJ1-2|TRBV18
TGTGCCAGCTCACCACTACCGCGGCAGGGTGGTGGCTACACCTTC
CASSPLPRQGGGYTF
>.|.|TRBJ2-1|TRBV7-9
TGTGCCAGCAGCTTAAGGGGGATAGCAATGAGTGAGCAGTTCTTC
CASSLRGIAMSEQFF
>.|.|TRBJ2-7|TRBV6-5
TGTGCCAGCAGCCCCTCCCTGTTACTCTACGAGCAGTACTTC
CASSPSLLLYEQYF
>few|.|TRBJ1-2|TRBV28
TGTGCCAGCAGTACAGGAGGGACTGGCTACACCTTC
CASSTGGTGYTF
>.|.|TRBJ2-1|TRBV5-4
TGTGCCAGCAGCGCAAAGCTAACCAATGAGCAGTTCTTC
CASSAKLTNEQFF
>.|.|TRBJ2-4|TRBV11-2
TGTGCCAGCAGCCTAAGCGGAAAAAACATTCAGTACTTC
CASSLSGKNIQYF
>few|TRBD1|TRBJ2-3|TRBV15
TGTGCCACCAGCACAGTGGGACAGTTCCCCCACACAGATACGCAGTATTTT
CATSTVGQFPHTDTQYF
>.|.|TRBJ2-6|TRBV10-3
TGTGCCATCAGTGAGCCGGACGGGCTAGCTGCTGGGGCCAACGTCCTGACTTTC
CAISEPDGLAAGANVLTF
>.|.|TRBJ2-5|TRBV7-9
TGTGCCAGCAGCTTAGAGGGGAACGGAGAGACCCAGTACTTC
CASSLEGNGETQYF
>.|.|TRBJ1-2|TRBV30
TGTGCCTGGAGGTGGACAGTCGGCAACTATGGCTACACCTTC
CAWRWTVGNYGYTF
>.|.|TRBJ2-7|TRBV14
TGTGCCAGCAGCCAAGGGGCTGGGCCCAAACGGTACTTC
CASSQGAGPKRYF
>.|TRBD2|TRBJ2-3|TRBV9
TGTGCCAGCAGCGGTAGCGGGAGAGCGGATACGCAGTATTTT
CASSGSGRADTQYF
>.|.|TRBJ1-1|TRBV28
TGTGCCAGCAGTTCGCCCTGGGGGGTGAACACTGAAGCTTTCTTT
CASSSPWGVNTEAFF
>.|.|TRBJ2-7|TRBV28
TGTGCCAGCAGTTTAGGAGGGGCAGGGGGCTACGAGCAGTACTTC
CASSLGGAGGYEQYF
>.|TRBD2|TRBJ2-7|TRBV20-1
TGCAGTGCTCGACTAGCGCGGGAGCAGTACTTC
CSARLAREQYF